Listed below are T cell receptor beta chains from one sample, sequenced in a study of cytomegalovirus exposure and HLA in healthy donors. Assay used: immunoSEQ multiplex PCR; TCRdb lists only in-frame clones, some missing. The repertoire holds some 85,000 clones, over 65% seen once, with around 4.6% in the top ten. Sequencing input: PBMCs. These receptors came from a woman in her thirties or forties in good health and CMV-seropositive. The CDR3 runs from the conserved cysteine through the conserved F or W. D genes are given only for firm matches.

D,length,V,J,CDR3
-,14,TRBV18,TRBJ2-5,CASSPKQGQETQYF
TRBD2,17,TRBV5-6,TRBJ2-2,CASSLERLARYTGELFF
-,13,TRBV29-1,TRBJ1-1,CSASQGMNTEAFF
-,14,TRBV7-2,TRBJ1-2,CASSFSQGSYGYTF
-,17,TRBV7-2,TRBJ1-6,CASSLFGEVGGNSPLHF
-,13,TRBV7-9,TRBJ1-3,CASSLRRERAIYF
-,15,TRBV7-9,TRBJ2-7,CASSPSGSISYEQYF
-,14,TRBV4-2,TRBJ2-1,CASSQEQDYNEQFF
TRBD2,17,TRBV28,TRBJ2-7,CASSSSLDGTSSYEQYF
-,8,TRBV4-1,TRBJ1-2,CASSQPSF
-,15,TRBV5-8,TRBJ2-1,CASSSGGTSYNEQFF
TRBD1,14,TRBV30,TRBJ1-2,CAWSLTGTEPGYTF
-,12,TRBV6-5,TRBJ2-7,CASSLDRTEQYF
-,16,TRBV27,TRBJ1-5,CASRTGMGATSQPQHF
TRBD1,15,TRBV7-3,TRBJ2-2,CASSAGTGGTGELFF
-,15,TRBV4-2,TRBJ2-3,CASSQGGLGSDTQYF
TRBD2,15,TRBV28,TRBJ2-1,CASSLGLADVSEQFF
-,15,TRBV19,TRBJ2-3,CASSPGEPDTDTQYF
-,16,TRBV5-1,TRBJ1-1,CASSLAPLGVNTEAFF
-,12,TRBV7-2,TRBJ2-7,CASSIQGGEQYF
TRBD1,16,TRBV28,TRBJ1-5,CASSFPTGRVGQPQHF
-,14,TRBV9,TRBJ2-7,CASSVERSLSEQYF
-,13,TRBV4-1,TRBJ2-1,CASSQTGGNEQFF
TRBD2,18,TRBV5-4,TRBJ2-1,CASRTGGEPPLVSPEQFF
TRBD2,18,TRBV28,TRBJ2-3,CASSLWASGRLGTDTQYF
TRBD2,18,TRBV7-9,TRBJ2-7,CASSNGLAGVFFGDEQYF
-,14,TRBV19,TRBJ2-5,CASSIGDTQETQYF
TRBD1,20,TRBV4-3,TRBJ1-6,CASSQERQGRGYSYNSPLHF
TRBD1,17,TRBV10-3,TRBJ2-1,CAISTNSGTGSSREQFF
TRBD2,14,TRBV6-4,TRBJ2-3,CASSSSGHTDTQYF
-,14,TRBV10-3,TRBJ1-4,CAISPSGIDEKLFF
TRBD1,15,TRBV7-9,TRBJ2-7,CSSSERQGVTYEQYF
TRBD1,15,TRBV28,TRBJ1-4,CASSSLDRAGEKLFF
TRBD2,16,TRBV6-4,TRBJ2-3,CASSIAGGRGTDTQYF
TRBD2,19,TRBV7-2,TRBJ2-7,CASSQRAGTSGRLSYEQYF
-,14,TRBV4-1,TRBJ1-4,CASSQGGPDEKLFF
TRBD2,19,TRBV28,TRBJ2-3,CASSLPPGTSTESPDTQYF
-,15,TRBV5-1,TRBJ2-7,CASSLGQSIPYEQYF
-,13,TRBV2,TRBJ1-1,CASSEKEGTEAFF
-,18,TRBV28,TRBJ1-5,CASSPGEAASHSNQPQHF
-,16,TRBV6-7,TRBJ2-3,CATPGAGLGETDTQYF
-,14,TRBV5-6,TRBJ1-2,CASSWGGHLGGYTF
TRBD2,15,TRBV6-5,TRBJ2-3,CASSYGGGNTDTQYF
TRBD2,16,TRBV5-1,TRBJ2-7,CASSPTGLAGPYEQYF
TRBD1,14,TRBV19,TRBJ1-2,CASKILGQGYGYTF
TRBD1,14,TRBV6-6,TRBJ1-1,CASSYPGQGTEAFF
-,14,TRBV7-9,TRBJ1-4,CASSLQTTNEKLFF
-,13,TRBV6-5,TRBJ1-1,CASFGGAFTEAFF
-,12,TRBV6-6,TRBJ1-2,CASREIDYGYTF
-,14,TRBV28,TRBJ1-1,CASRGNAGWTEAFF
TRBD2,15,TRBV2,TRBJ2-1,CASSSGLAGDIEQFF
TRBD1,16,TRBV5-8,TRBJ1-1,CASRNRGLAPNTEAFF